This T cell receptor beta chain was sequenced during a study of T cells after somatic rescue of genetic block. Produced via immunoSEQ multiplex PCR; TCRdb's table is partial and in-frame only. Counted here are approximately 14,000 clones, over 60% occurring once; the ten biggest clones make up 28%. CDR1 MDHEN and CDR2 SYDVKM come from the germline V gene. This CDR3 has 16 amino acids. V lost 4 bases, J lost 3 bases, and 8 bases stayed unmatched. The clonotype comes from a man younger than 35. The rearrangement links TRBV28 to TRBJ2-7; 11 bases line up with TRBD2. Sequencing was carried out using peripheral blood mononuclear cells (PBMCs). CDR3 in amino acids: CASSSNSGTSGYEQYF. The CDR3 nucleotides read TGTGCCAGCAGTTCGAATTCCGGGACTAGCGGCTACGAGCAGTACTTC.